The 20 T cell receptor beta chains below come from one sample, sequenced in a study of T cell responses to AZD1222 COVID-19 vaccine. The data were produced by immunoSEQ multiplex PCR, yet TCRdb's version contains in-frame clones alone and is incomplete. Among about 110,000 clones listed, around 91% were seen once. The sample here was peripheral blood, taken on day 0 of AZD1222 vaccination. These receptors were obtained from an adult in good health.

This chain connects TRBV6-2 or TRBV6-3 to TRBJ1-5; TRBD1 might be the D (5 bases). CDR1 and CDR2 from the germline V gene are MNHEY and SVGEGT. This CDR3 spans 15 amino acids. Trimming left V 2 bases short and J 6 bases short, with 14 bases between. The CDR3 spells CASSYGAGSIQPQHF. The CDR3 nucleotides read TGTGCCAGCAGTTACGGGGCAGGCTCAATTCAGCCCCAGCATTTT.

This chain connects TRBV18 to TRBJ1-4, with 10 positions matching TRBD1. CDR1 and CDR2 from the germline V gene are KGHSH and LQKENI. Unmatched junction bases numbered 5, after V lost 3 bases and J lost 7 bases. The CDR3 runs to 15 residues. CDR3 amino acids: CASSPRQGASEKLFF. CDR3 DNA sequence: TGTGCCAGCTCACCCCGACAGGGGGCAAGTGAAAAACTGTTTTTT.

This rearrangement joins TRBV5-4 to TRBJ2-7; possible D gene TRBD2, 5 bases. Germline assignment: CDR1 SGHNT and CDR2 YYREEE (reference sequence). The V gene lost 4 bases and the J gene lost 0 bases, with 8 bases spanning the gap. The CDR3 spans 13 residues. The CDR3 spells CASSPRGSYEQYF. In DNA, the CDR3 is TGTGCCAGCAGCCCCCGGGGCTCCTACGAGCAGTACTTC.

This chain uses TRBV6-6 with TRBJ1-1; 8 bases agree with TRBD1. The germline gives CDR1 MNHNY, CDR2 SVGAGI (reference sequence). The CDR3 sequence is 16 residues long. Trimming removed 4 bases from V and 0 bases from J; junction bases left unmatched: 7. The CDR3 bases are TGTGCCAGCAGTTCTAGGGGACAGGATATGAACACTGAAGCTTTCTTT. Its translation: CASSSRGQDMNTEAFF.

The chain is built from TRBV5-8 and TRBJ1-4; D is undetermined. Germline CDR1 SGHTS, CDR2 YDEGEE. Trimming cost V 0 bases and J 11 bases, with 5 bases left between them. The CDR3 is made up of 11 amino acids. The CDR3 DNA reads TGTGCCAGCAGCTTGGAGCAGAAACTGTTTTTT. Translating it yields CASSLEQKLFF.

V usage is TRBV30 and J usage is TRBJ2-5, with 7 bases that match TRBD2. The CDR3 loop spans 13 amino acids. The J segment lost 5 bases and the V segment lost 0 bases, leaving 3 bases of the junction unmatched. CDR1 GTSNPN and CDR2 SVGIG come from the germline V gene (reference sequence). The CDR3 sequence is CAWSVRGGETQYF. The CDR3 DNA reads TGTGCCTGGAGTGTACGGGGAGGGGAGACCCAGTACTTC.

V usage is TRBV4-3 and J usage is TRBJ2-1; D call uncertain. The CDR3 is made up of 14 amino acids. Trimming pared 1 base from V and 3 bases from J, leaving 7 bases between. In germline, CDR1 is LGHNA, CDR2 YSLEER. CDR3 region: CASSQGGDYNEQFF. In nucleotides, the CDR3 is TGCGCCAGCAGCCAAGGCGGTGACTACAATGAGCAGTTCTTC.

The sample holds one count of this clone. The chain couples TRBV18 to TRBJ2-7, with 8 nucleotides matching TRBD1. Trimming removed 3 bases from V and 2 bases from J; junction bases left unmatched: 3. The CDR3 is 14 amino acids. From germline, CDR1 is KGHSH and CDR2 LQKENI. This chain's CDR3 is CASSPRTGTYEQYF. The CDR3, as DNA: TGTGCCAGCTCACCTAGGACAGGGACCTACGAGCAGTACTTC.

V gene TRBV6-1 combines with J gene TRBJ2-5; a weak D match, TRBD2 (5 bases). Germline CDR1 is MNHNS and CDR2 is SASEGT. This CDR3 contains 16 residues. The V and J ends lost 1 base and 3 bases respectively, with 15 bases between them. The CDR3 nucleotides are TGTGCCAGCAGTGAAGAGACCGGGGTTGGGGAAGAGACCCAGTACTTC. Translating it yields CASSEETGVGEETQYF.

The rearrangement uses TRBV19 and TRBJ2-1; 7 positions agree with TRBD1. CDR1 and CDR2 (germline): LNHDA, SQIVND (reference sequence). The V and J ends lost 5 bases and 4 bases, in that order; junction bases with no gene match: 5. The CDR3 covers 14 residues. The CDR3 DNA is TGTGCCAGTAGTGTCGGGACAGAGTACAATGAGCAGTTCTTC. Its protein is CASSVGTEYNEQFF.

CDR3 nucleotide sequence: TGTGCCAGCAGCCCAGCAGGGACAGGTACCTACGAGCAGTACTTC. It encodes CASSPAGTGTYEQYF. The V call is TRBV7-2, the J call TRBJ2-7; 8 nucleotides agree with TRBD1. The CDR3 runs 15 residues. Trimming at V came to 5 bases and at J to 2 bases, leaving 8 bases not matched to a gene. CDR1 SGHTA and CDR2 FQGNSA come from the germline V gene.

The chain uses TRBV5-5 and TRBJ1-3; D remains unclear. The CDR3 covers 16 residues. Trimming cost V 6 bases and J 0 bases, with 16 bases left between them. CDR1 and CDR2 (germline): SGHKS, YYEKEE (reference sequence). CDR3 coding DNA: TGTGCCAGCACCCTATTCGGAACTAACTCTGGAAACACCATATATTTT. Its translation: CASTLFGTNSGNTIYF.

The J gene is TRBJ2-1, the V gene TRBV27; a weak D match, TRBD1 (6 bases). V lost 4 bases and J lost 4, with 14 bases in between. The CDR3 covers 15 residues. Looked up from germline, CDR1 is MNHEY and CDR2 is SMNVEV (reference sequence). CDR3 coding DNA: TGTGCCAGCAGTTCCAGACAGGAGTTATACAATGAGCAGTTCTTC. It encodes CASSSRQELYNEQFF.

The chain uses TRBV30 and TRBJ1-1; TRBD1 agrees at 9 bases. The CDR3 has 14 amino acids. With V trimmed by 0 bases and J by 5 bases, 4 bases remained unmatched. Germline V lookup: CDR1 GTSNPN, CDR2 SVGIG (reference sequence). CDR3 in DNA: TGTGCCTGGAGTGTACAGGGGGCGAGAACTGAAGCTTTCTTT. It specifies CAWSVQGARTEAFF.

The V call is TRBV6-4, the J call TRBJ1-1, with TRBD1 matching over 7 bases. This CDR3 comprises 14 residues. Germline V gene lookup returns CDR1 MRHNA and CDR2 SNTAGT. With V trimmed by 8 bases and J by 1 base, 7 bases remained unmatched. The CDR3 DNA follows: TGTGCCAGCCGAGGACAGGACAAGAACACTGAAGCTTTCTTT. Its translation is CASRGQDKNTEAFF.

The chain recombines TRBV9 with TRBJ1-3, with D uncertain. Germline V gives CDR1 SGDLS, CDR2 YYNGEE. Trimming cost V 0 bases and J 4 bases, with 8 bases left between them. The CDR3 consists of 14 residues. DNA for the CDR3: TGTGCCAGCAGCGTAGGTGATTGGGGAAACACCATATATTTT. Residues: CASSVGDWGNTIYF.

The V call is TRBV7-2, the J call TRBJ1-2; D gene uncertain. The CDR3 is 14 residues long. Germline V gives CDR1 SGHTA, CDR2 FQGNSA. The V gene lost 0 bases and the J gene lost 9 bases, with 14 bases spanning the gap. Written as DNA, the CDR3 is TGTGCCAGCAGCTTAGCCTACACCGACTCGAGCTACACCTTC. It translates to CASSLAYTDSSYTF. The entire variable domain, with the rest obtained from reference TRBV7-2 and TRBJ1-2, is as follows: GAGVSQSPSNKVTEKGKDVELRCDPISGHTALYWYRQSLGQGLEFLIYFQGNSAPDKSGLPSDRFSAERTGGSVSTLTIQRTQQEDSAVYLCASSLAYTDSSYTFGSGTRLTVV.

A single count supports this clone. J is TRBJ1-6 and V is TRBV27; D not certain. In germline, CDR1 is MNHEY, CDR2 SMNVEV (reference sequence). V was cut by 6 bases and J by 6 bases, with 12 bases left in between. The CDR3 length is 14 residues. The CDR3 reads CASSLDTGNSPLHF. The CDR3 DNA follows: TGTGCCAGCAGCCTCGACACTGGTAATTCACCCCTCCACTTT.

The chain couples TRBV2 to TRBJ1-2, with a possible D match to TRBD1 (5 bases). This CDR3 region has 16 residues. The V gene lost 3 bases and the J gene lost 3 bases, with 17 bases spanning the gap. Per the germline V gene, CDR1 is SNHLY and CDR2 is FYNNEI. CDR3 sequence (DNA): TGTGCCAGCAGTGATATGTCAGGGACCGTTTACTATGGCTACACCTTC. Translated: CASSDMSGTVYYGYTF.

V usage is TRBV18 and J usage is TRBJ1-4; D perhaps matches TRBD1 (6 bases). Deletions cut 4 bases from V and 5 bases from J, with 11 bases between. The V gene's germline CDR1 is KGHSH and CDR2 LQKENI. The CDR3 totals 14 residues. This CDR3 is CASSRGGQNEKLFF. The CDR3 DNA reads as TGTGCCAGCTCACGGGGGGGGCAGAATGAAAAACTGTTTTTT.